Included here is one T cell receptor (beta chain) sequence, with context. The CDR3 length is 13 residues. J was trimmed by 7 bases and V by 3 bases; bases with no gene match: 3. The data derive from a study of CD8 T cells in ankylosing spondylitis. By quantitative 5'-RACE with molecular barcodes, the TCR beta libraries were made. TCRdb re-called the 5' RACE reads with MiXCR, one entry per CDR3 protein. There are roughly 260,000 distinct CDR3 sequences in the sample; around 20% occur only once, and under 8.5% lies in the top ten. Specimen: blood, either unsorted or a sorted T cell fraction (not recorded which). This TCR was recovered from a male donor with ankylosing spondylitis or in good health (not recorded which). The V and J genes are TRBV12-3 or TRBV12-4 and TRBJ2-3, with 8 bases identical to TRBD2. DNA of the CDR3: TGTGCCAGCAGTTTGATAGCGGGAAATACGCAGTATTTT. Translation gives CASSLIAGNTQYF.